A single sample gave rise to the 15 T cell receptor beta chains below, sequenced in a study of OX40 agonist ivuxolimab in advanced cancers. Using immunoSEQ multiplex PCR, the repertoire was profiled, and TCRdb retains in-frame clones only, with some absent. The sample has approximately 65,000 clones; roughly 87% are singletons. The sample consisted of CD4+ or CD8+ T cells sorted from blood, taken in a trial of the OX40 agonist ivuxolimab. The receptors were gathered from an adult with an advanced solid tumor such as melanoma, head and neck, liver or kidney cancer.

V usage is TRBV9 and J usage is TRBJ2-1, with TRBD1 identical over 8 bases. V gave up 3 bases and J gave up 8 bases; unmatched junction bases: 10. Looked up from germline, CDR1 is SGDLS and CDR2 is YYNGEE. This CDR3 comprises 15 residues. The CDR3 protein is CASSARDRSIDEQFF. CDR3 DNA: TGTGCCAGCAGCGCCCGGGACAGGTCGATCGATGAGCAGTTCTTC.

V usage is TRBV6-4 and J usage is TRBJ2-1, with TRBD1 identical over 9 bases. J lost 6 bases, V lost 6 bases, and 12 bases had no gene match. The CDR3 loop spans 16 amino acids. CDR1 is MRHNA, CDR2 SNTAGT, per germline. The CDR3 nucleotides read TGTGCCAGCAGCCGGACAGGGGTCAATAGTCCCAATGAGCAGTTCTTC. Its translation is CASSRTGVNSPNEQFF.

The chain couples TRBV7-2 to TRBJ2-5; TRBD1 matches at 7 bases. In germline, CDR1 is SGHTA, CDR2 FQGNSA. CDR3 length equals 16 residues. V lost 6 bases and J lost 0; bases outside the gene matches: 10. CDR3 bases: TGTGCCAGCAGTGAAGGGCACAGGGGATACCAAGAGACCCAGTACTTC. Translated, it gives CASSEGHRGYQETQYF. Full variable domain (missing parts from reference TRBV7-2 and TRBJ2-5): GAGVSQSPSNKVTEKGKDVELRCDPISGHTALYWYRQSLGQGLEFLIYFQGNSAPDKSGLPSDRFSAERTGGSVSTLTIQRTQQEDSAVYLCASSEGHRGYQETQYFGPGTRLLVL.

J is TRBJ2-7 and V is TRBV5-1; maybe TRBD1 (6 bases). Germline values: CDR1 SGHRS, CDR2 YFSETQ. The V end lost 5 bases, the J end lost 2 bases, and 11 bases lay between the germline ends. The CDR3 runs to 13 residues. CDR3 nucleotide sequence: TGCGCCAGCAGTAGGACAGCTGCCTACGAGCAGTACTTC. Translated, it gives CASSRTAAYEQYF.

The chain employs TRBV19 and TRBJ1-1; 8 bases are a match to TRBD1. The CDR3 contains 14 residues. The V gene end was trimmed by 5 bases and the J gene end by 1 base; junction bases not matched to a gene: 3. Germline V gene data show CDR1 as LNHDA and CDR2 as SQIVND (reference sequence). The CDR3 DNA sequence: TGTGCCAGTAGTTTACAGGGGGAGAACACTGAAGCTTTCTTT. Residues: CASSLQGENTEAFF. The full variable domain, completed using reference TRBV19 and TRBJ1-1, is DGGITQSPKYLFRKEGQNVTLSCEQNLNHDAMYWYRQDPGQGLRLIYYSQIVNDFQKGDIAEGYSVSREKKESFPLTVTSAQKNPTAFYLCASSLQGENTEAFFGQGTRLTVV.

CDR3 DNA: TGTGCCAGCAGCTTCGGGGCAGGCTACGAGCAGTACTTC. Translated, it gives CASSFGAGYEQYF. The chain employs TRBV11-2 and TRBJ2-7, with D possibly called TRBD1 or TRBD2 (5 bases each). This CDR3 comprises 13 residues. Between the trimmed V and J ends, which lost 3 bases and 3 bases, there was a span of 9 bases. Germline CDR1 and CDR2: SGHAT and FQNNGV.

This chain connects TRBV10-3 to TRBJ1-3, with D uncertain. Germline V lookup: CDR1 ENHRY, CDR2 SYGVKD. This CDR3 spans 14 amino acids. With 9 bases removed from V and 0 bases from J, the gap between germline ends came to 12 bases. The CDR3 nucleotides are TGTGCCATGGCAGAGTCTCACTCTGGAAACACCATATATTTT. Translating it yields CAMAESHSGNTIYF.

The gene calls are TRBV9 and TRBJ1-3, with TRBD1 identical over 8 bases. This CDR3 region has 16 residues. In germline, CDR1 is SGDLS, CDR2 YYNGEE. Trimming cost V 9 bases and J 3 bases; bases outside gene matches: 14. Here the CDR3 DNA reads TGTGCCACCCTAATCGACAGGGGCCTGATTGGAAACACCATATATTTT. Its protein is CATLIDRGLIGNTIYF. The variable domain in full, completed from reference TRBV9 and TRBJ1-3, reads DSGVTQTPKHLITATGQRVTLRCSPRSGDLSVYWYQQSLDQGLQFLIQYYNGEERAKGNILERFSAQQFPDLHSELNLSSLELGDSALYFCATLIDRGLIGNTIYFGEGSWLTVV.

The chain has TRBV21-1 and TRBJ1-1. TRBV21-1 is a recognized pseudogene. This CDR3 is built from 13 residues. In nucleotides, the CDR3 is TGTGCCCCGGAGGGGGGAATGAACACTGAAGCTTTCTTT. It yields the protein CAPEGGMNTEAFF.

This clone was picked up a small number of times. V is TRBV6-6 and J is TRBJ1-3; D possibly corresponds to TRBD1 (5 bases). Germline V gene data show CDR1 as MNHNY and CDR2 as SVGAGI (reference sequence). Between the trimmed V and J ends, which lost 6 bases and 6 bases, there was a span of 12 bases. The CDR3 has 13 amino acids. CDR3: CASSQTGENTIYF. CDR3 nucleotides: TGTGCCAGCAGCCAAACGGGGGAAAACACCATATATTTT.

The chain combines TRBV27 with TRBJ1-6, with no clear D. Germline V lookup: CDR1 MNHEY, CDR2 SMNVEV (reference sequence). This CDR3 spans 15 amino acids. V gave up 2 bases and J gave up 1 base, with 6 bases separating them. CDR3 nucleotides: TGTGCCAGCAGTTTAGTTGGGTCCTATAATTCACCCCTCCACTTT. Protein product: CASSLVGSYNSPLHF.

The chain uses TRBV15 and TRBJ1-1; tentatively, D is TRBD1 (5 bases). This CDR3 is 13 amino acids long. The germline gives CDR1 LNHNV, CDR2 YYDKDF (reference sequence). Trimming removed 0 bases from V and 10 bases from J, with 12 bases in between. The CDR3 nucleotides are TGTGCCACCAGCAGAGACAGGGAAAGAGGAGCTTTCTTT. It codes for CATSRDRERGAFF.

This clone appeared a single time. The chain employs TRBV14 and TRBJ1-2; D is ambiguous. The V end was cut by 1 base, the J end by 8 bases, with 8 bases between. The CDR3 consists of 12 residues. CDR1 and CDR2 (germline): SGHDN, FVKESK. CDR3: CASSQVGRGYTF. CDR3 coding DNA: TGTGCCAGCAGCCAAGTGGGAAGGGGCTACACCTTC.

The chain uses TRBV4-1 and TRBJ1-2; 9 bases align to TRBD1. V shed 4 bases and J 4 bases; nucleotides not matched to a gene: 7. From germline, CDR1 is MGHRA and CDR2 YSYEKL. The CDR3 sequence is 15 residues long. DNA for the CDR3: TGCGCCAGCAGCCCCATGGGACAGGGACTCTATGGCTACACCTTC. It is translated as CASSPMGQGLYGYTF.

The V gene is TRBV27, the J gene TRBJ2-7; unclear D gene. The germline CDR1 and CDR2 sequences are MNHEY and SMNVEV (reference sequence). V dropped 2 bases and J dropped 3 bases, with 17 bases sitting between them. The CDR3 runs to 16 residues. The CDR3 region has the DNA TGTGCCAGCAGTTTAAGGCAGTTCAGTGGGGTCTACGAGCAGTACTTC. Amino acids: CASSLRQFSGVYEQYF.